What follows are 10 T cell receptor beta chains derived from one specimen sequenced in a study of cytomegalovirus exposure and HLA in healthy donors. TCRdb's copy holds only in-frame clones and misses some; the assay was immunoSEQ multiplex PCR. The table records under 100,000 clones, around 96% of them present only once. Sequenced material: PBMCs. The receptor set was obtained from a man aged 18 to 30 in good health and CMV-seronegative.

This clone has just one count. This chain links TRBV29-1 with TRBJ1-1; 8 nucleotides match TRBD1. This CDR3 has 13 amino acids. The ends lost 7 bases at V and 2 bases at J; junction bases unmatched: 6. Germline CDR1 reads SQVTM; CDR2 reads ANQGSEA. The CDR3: CSAMGQVNTEAFF. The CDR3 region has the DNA TGCAGCGCGATGGGACAGGTCAACACTGAAGCTTTCTTT.

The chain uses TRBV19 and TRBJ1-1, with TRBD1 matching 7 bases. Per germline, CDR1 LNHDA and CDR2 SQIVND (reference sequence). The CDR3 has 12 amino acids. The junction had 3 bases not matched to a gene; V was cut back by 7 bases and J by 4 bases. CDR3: CASKGASTEAFF. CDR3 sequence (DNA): TGTGCCAGTAAGGGGGCGAGCACTGAAGCTTTCTTT.

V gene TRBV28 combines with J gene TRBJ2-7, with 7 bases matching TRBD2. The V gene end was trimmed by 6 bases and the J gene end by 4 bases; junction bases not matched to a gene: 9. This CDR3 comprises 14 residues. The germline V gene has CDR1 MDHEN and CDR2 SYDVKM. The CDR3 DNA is TGTGCCAGCAGGGCTAGCGGAGGACGATACGAGCAGTACTTC. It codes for CASRASGGRYEQYF. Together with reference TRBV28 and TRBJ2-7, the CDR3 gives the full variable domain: DVKVTQSSRYLVKRTGEKVFLECVQDMDHENMFWYRQDPGLGLRLIYFSYDVKMKEKGDIPEGYSVSREKKERFSLILESASTNQTSMYLCASRASGGRYEQYFGPGTRLTVT.

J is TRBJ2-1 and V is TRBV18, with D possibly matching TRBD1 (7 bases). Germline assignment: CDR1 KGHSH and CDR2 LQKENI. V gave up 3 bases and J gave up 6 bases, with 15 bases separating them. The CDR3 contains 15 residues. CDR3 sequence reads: CASSPTPGGGNEQFF. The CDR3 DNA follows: TGTGCCAGCTCACCGACGCCAGGGGGAGGCAATGAGCAGTTCTTC. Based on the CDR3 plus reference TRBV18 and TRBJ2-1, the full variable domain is NAGVMQNPRHLVRRRGQEARLRCSPMKGHSHVYWYRQLPEEGLKFMVYLQKENIIDESGMPKERFSAEFPKEGPSILRIQQVVRGDSAAYFCASSPTPGGGNEQFFGPGTRLTVL.

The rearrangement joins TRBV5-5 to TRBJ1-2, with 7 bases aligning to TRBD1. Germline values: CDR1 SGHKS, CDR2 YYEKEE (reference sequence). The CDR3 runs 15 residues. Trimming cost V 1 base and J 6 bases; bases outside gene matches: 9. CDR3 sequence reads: CASSLRGEGTDGYTF. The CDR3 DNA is TGTGCCAGCAGCTTGAGGGGGGAAGGGACAGATGGCTACACCTTC. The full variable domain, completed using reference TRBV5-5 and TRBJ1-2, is DAGVTQSPTHLIKTRGQQVTLRCSPISGHKSVSWYQQVLGQGPQFIFQYYEKEERGRGNFPDRFSARQFPNYSSELNVNALLLGDSALYLCASSLRGEGTDGYTFGSGTRLTVV.

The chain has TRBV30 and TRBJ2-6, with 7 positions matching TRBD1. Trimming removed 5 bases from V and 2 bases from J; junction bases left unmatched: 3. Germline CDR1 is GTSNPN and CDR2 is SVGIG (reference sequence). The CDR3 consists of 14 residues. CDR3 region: CAWGTGAGANVLTF. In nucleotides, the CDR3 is TGTGCCTGGGGAACAGGGGCTGGGGCCAACGTCCTGACTTTC.

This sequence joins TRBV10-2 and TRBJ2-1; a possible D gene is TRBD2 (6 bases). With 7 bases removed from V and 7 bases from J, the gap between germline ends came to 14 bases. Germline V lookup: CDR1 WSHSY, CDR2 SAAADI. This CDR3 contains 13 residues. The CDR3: CASTRDSPNEQFF. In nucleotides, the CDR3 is TGCGCCAGCACCCGGGACTCTCCGAATGAGCAGTTCTTC.

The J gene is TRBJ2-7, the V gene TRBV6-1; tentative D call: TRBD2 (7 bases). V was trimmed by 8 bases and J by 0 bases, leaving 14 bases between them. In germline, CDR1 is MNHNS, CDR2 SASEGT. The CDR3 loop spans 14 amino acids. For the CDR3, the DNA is TGTGCCAGCTGGGGGGGCGTAAGCTCCTACGAGCAGTACTTC. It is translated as CASWGGVSSYEQYF.

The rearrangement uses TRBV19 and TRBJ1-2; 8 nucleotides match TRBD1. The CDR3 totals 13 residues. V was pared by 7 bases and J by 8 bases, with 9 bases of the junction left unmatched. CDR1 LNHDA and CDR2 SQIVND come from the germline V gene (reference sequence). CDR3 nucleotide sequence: TGTGCCAGTACGGACAGGGCCTCGGCAGGCTACACCTTC. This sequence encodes CASTDRASAGYTF. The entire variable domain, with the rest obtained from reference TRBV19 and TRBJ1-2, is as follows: DGGITQSPKYLFRKEGQNVTLSCEQNLNHDAMYWYRQDPGQGLRLIYYSQIVNDFQKGDIAEGYSVSREKKESFPLTVTSAQKNPTAFYLCASTDRASAGYTFGSGTRLTVV.

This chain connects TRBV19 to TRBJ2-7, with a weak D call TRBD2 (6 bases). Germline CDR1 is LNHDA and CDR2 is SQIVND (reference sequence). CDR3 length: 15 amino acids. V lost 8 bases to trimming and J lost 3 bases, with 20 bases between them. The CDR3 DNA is TGTGCCAGTGGCGGGTCTCTAGCGAATAACTACGAGCAGTACTTC. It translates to CASGGSLANNYEQYF.